A selection of T cell receptor beta chains follows, all from one sample in a study of human T cells and chemical hapten exposure. TCRdb redid the calling of the RACE reads with MiXCR, one entry per CDR3 protein. The data contain under 450,000 distinct CDR3 sequences, around 6% of them seen just once; the ten biggest clones take up 4.5% to 6%. The sequencing here drew on whole blood, taken in connection with sensitization to the hapten diphenylcyclopropenone (DPC). The receptor source for this set is a young woman with alopecia areata. Some clones in this sample may be carry-over from other donors' samples. Each CDR3 is given with its conserved first and last residue.

CDR3 length: 13; J gene: TRBJ1-4; V gene: TRBV11-2; CDR3 protein: CASSPRTGEKLFF
CDR3 length: 14; J gene: TRBJ1-4; V gene: TRBV12-3/TRBV12-4; CDR3 protein: CASSWGDRREKLFF
CDR3 length: 16; J gene: TRBJ2-6; V gene: TRBV10-3; CDR3 protein: CAISDPTESGANVLTF
CDR3 length: 11; J gene: TRBJ1-1; V gene: TRBV10-3; CDR3 protein: CAISERGGAFF
CDR3 length: 12; J gene: TRBJ1-2; V gene: TRBV3-1; CDR3 protein: CASSPGYYGYTF
CDR3 length: 14; J gene: TRBJ1-5; V gene: TRBV6-5; CDR3 protein: CASSYSERYQPQHF
CDR3 length: 14; J gene: TRBJ1-5; V gene: TRBV4-3; CDR3 protein: CASSQEQSNQPQHF
CDR3 length: 17; J gene: TRBJ1-4; V gene: TRBV4-1; CDR3 protein: CASSQDKGAQVNEKLFF
CDR3 length: 16; J gene: TRBJ2-7; V gene: TRBV5-4; CDR3 protein: CASSPTVGSAHHEQYF
CDR3 length: 13; J gene: TRBJ2-3; V gene: TRBV6-6; CDR3 protein: CASCRNPGDTQYF
CDR3 length: 15; J gene: TRBJ1-5; V gene: TRBV5-8; CDR3 protein: CASSTGTFSNQPQHF
CDR3 length: 13; J gene: TRBJ2-2; V gene: TRBV7-8; CDR3 protein: CASSPEGPGELFF
CDR3 length: 14; J gene: TRBJ2-5; V gene: TRBV7-2; CDR3 protein: CASSMSRVQETQYF
CDR3 length: 12; J gene: TRBJ2-7; V gene: TRBV14; CDR3 protein: CASSHRPAGQYF
CDR3 length: 16; J gene: TRBJ1-6; V gene: TRBV12-3/TRBV12-4; CDR3 protein: CASSFSGISGDSPLHF
CDR3 length: 13; J gene: TRBJ1-2; V gene: TRBV18; CDR3 protein: CASSPNSNYGYTF
CDR3 length: 14; J gene: TRBJ1-5; V gene: TRBV12-3/TRBV12-4; CDR3 protein: CASSLRDVNQPQHF
CDR3 length: 18; J gene: TRBJ2-3; V gene: TRBV5-1; CDR3 protein: CASSSWQSGLTSTDTQYF
CDR3 length: 19; J gene: TRBJ1-5; V gene: TRBV28; CDR3 protein: CASSSIPSSGTVSNQPQHF
CDR3 length: 16; J gene: TRBJ1-3; V gene: TRBV20-1; CDR3 protein: CSARDKIRHSGNTIYF
CDR3 length: 11; J gene: TRBJ2-7; V gene: TRBV3-1; CDR3 protein: CASSLQGEQYF
CDR3 length: 18; J gene: TRBJ1-3; V gene: TRBV6-2/TRBV6-3; CDR3 protein: CASSYFPGRILSGNTIYF
CDR3 length: 13; J gene: TRBJ2-7; V gene: TRBV25-1; CDR3 protein: CASSPSWVYEQYF
CDR3 length: 17; J gene: TRBJ2-3; V gene: TRBV12-5; CDR3 protein: CASGLVLAGNGPDTQYF
CDR3 length: 16; J gene: TRBJ2-3; V gene: TRBV27; CDR3 protein: CASSSLLAGGTDTQYF
CDR3 length: 13; J gene: TRBJ1-2; V gene: TRBV20-1; CDR3 protein: CSAHRDSNYGYTF
CDR3 length: 15; J gene: TRBJ2-3; V gene: TRBV5-1; CDR3 protein: CASSLQGVYTDTQYF
CDR3 length: 17; J gene: TRBJ2-1; V gene: TRBV29-1; CDR3 protein: CSVEGARGASSYNEQFF
CDR3 length: 14; J gene: TRBJ1-1; V gene: TRBV12-3/TRBV12-4; CDR3 protein: CASGLGGSETEAFF
CDR3 length: 13; J gene: TRBJ1-2; V gene: TRBV27; CDR3 protein: CASRRGSNWGYTF
CDR3 length: 13; J gene: TRBJ2-7; V gene: TRBV18; CDR3 protein: CASSPVRRGEQYF
CDR3 length: 16; J gene: TRBJ2-7; V gene: TRBV6-2/TRBV6-3; CDR3 protein: CASSHRGQGLVDEQYF
CDR3 length: 12; J gene: TRBJ1-3; V gene: TRBV12-3/TRBV12-4; CDR3 protein: CASSYVGNTIYF
CDR3 length: 14; J gene: TRBJ1-2; V gene: TRBV7-9; CDR3 protein: CASSPEPPLVDYTF
CDR3 length: 13; J gene: TRBJ2-6; V gene: TRBV10-3; CDR3 protein: CAISGLGANVLTF
CDR3 length: 13; J gene: TRBJ1-2; V gene: TRBV2; CDR3 protein: CASSEVTNYGYTF
CDR3 length: 15; J gene: TRBJ1-1; V gene: TRBV12-3/TRBV12-4; CDR3 protein: CASSLALGVDTEAFF
CDR3 length: 13; J gene: TRBJ1-2; V gene: TRBV18; CDR3 protein: CASSPGQGVGYTF
CDR3 length: 16; J gene: TRBJ2-7; V gene: TRBV9; CDR3 protein: CASSEDPTEGSYEQYF
CDR3 length: 13; J gene: TRBJ2-7; V gene: TRBV9; CDR3 protein: CASSVGPSYEQYF
CDR3 length: 16; J gene: TRBJ2-1; V gene: TRBV7-2; CDR3 protein: CASTLLAGGYYNEQFF
CDR3 length: 13; J gene: TRBJ1-2; V gene: TRBV6-5; CDR3 protein: CASSYRWRAGYTF
CDR3 length: 14; J gene: TRBJ1-3; V gene: TRBV20-1; CDR3 protein: CSAKNRVEGNTIYF
CDR3 length: 14; J gene: TRBJ1-5; V gene: TRBV2; CDR3 protein: CASNQQGSNQPQHF
CDR3 length: 15; J gene: TRBJ1-1; V gene: TRBV3-1; CDR3 protein: CASSQSTRGNTEAFF
CDR3 length: 14; J gene: TRBJ2-5; V gene: TRBV11-2; CDR3 protein: CASSSGQGAETQYF
CDR3 length: 15; J gene: TRBJ2-5; V gene: TRBV6-5; CDR3 protein: CASSKGQYIQETQYF
CDR3 length: 14; J gene: TRBJ2-5; V gene: TRBV6-2/TRBV6-3; CDR3 protein: CASSSTGPQETQYF
CDR3 length: 14; J gene: TRBJ1-2; V gene: TRBV3-1; CDR3 protein: CASSQANQESGYTF
CDR3 length: 15; J gene: TRBJ1-2; V gene: TRBV28; CDR3 protein: CASRTAPGEGYGYTF
CDR3 length: 13; J gene: TRBJ2-5; V gene: TRBV5-1; CDR3 protein: CASSFRGGETQYF